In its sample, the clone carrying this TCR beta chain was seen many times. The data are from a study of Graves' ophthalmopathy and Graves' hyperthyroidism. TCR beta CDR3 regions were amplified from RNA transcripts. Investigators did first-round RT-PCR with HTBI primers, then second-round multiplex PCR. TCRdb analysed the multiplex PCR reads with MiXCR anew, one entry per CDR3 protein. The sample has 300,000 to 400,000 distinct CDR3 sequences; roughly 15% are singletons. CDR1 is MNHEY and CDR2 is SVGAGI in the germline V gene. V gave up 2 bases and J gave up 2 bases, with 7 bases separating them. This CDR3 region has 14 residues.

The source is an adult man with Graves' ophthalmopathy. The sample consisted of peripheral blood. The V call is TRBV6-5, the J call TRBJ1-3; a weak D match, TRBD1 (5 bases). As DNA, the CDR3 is TGTGCCAGCAGTTACGCGGGGGCTGGAAACACCATATATTTT. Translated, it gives CASSYAGAGNTIYF.